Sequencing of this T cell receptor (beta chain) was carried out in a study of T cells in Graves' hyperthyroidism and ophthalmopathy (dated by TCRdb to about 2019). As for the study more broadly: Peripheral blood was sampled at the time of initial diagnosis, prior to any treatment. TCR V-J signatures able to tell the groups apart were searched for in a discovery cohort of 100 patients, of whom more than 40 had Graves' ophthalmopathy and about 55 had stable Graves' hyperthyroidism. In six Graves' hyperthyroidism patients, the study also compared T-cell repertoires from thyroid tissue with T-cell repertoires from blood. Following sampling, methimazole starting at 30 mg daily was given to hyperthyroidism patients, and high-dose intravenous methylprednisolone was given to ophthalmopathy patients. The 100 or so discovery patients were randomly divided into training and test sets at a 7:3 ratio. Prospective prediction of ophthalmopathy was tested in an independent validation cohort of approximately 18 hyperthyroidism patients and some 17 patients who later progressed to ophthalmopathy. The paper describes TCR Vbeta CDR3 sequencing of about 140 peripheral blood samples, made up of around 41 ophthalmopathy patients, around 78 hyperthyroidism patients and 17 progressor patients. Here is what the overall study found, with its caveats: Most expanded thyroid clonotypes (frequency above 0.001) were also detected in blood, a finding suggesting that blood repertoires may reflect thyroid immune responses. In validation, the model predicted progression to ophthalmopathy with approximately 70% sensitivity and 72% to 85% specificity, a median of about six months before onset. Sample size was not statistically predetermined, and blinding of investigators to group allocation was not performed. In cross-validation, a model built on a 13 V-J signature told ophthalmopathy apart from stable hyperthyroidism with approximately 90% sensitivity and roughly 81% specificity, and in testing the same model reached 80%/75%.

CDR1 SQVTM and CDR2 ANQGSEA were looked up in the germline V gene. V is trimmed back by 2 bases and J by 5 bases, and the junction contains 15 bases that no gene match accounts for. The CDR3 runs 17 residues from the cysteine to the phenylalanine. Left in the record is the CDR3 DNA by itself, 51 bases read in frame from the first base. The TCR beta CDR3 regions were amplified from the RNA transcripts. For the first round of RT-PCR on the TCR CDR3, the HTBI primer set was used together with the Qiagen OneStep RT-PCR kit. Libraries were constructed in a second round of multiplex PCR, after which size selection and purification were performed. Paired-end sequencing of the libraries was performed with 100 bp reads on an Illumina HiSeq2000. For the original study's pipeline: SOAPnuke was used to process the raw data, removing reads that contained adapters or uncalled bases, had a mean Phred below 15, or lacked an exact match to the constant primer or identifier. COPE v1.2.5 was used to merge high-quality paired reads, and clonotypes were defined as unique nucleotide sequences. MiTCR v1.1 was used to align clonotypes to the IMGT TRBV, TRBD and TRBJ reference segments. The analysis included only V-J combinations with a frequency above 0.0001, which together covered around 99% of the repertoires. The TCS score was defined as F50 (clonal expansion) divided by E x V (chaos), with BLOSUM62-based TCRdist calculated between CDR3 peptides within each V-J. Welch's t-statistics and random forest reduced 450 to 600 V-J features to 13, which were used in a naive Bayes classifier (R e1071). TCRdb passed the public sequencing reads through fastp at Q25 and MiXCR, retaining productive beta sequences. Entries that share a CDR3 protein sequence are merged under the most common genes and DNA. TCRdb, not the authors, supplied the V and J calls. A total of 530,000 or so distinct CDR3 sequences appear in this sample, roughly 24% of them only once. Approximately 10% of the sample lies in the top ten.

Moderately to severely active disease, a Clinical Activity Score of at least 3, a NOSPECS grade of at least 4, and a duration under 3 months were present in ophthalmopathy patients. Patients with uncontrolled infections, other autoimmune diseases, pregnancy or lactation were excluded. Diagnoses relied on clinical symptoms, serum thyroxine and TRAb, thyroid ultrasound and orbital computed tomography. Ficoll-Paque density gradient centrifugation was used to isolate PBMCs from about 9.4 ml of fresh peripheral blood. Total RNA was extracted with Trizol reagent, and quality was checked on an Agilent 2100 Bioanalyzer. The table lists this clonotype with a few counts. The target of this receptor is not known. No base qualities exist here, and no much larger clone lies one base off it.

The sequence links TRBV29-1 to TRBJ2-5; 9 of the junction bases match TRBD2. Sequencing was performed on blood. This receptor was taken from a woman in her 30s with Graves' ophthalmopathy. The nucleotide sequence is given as TGCAGCGTTGAAAGGGGGGAGGCGGGAGGGCCGGTGGAGACCCAGTACTTC. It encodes CSVERGEAGGPVETQYF.